The entry that follows covers one T cell receptor (beta chain) sequence. Its antigen remains unidentified. The entry originates in a study of regulatory dendritic cells for organ transplantation. The assay was immunoSEQ multiplex PCR, and TCRdb's table has in-frame clones only and misses some. This sample has 30,000 to 40,000 clones; 90% to 95% occur once, and the top ten carry 0.11%. CDR1 is SQVTM, CDR2 ANQGSEA, per germline. The CDR3 is 13 amino acids. V was trimmed by 4 bases and J by 2 bases, leaving 11 bases between them. Whole-study results and caveats: Naive T cells showed high diversity, memory cells less, memory CD8+ least.

Sequencing was done on a sample of naive CD8+ T cells from blood. This sample's subset: CD45RA+ naive T cells. The genes are TRBV29-1 and TRBJ1-2; D is undetermined. The TCR originated in a human donor in good health. The CDR3 loop reads CSVVGQVNYGYTF. As DNA, the CDR3 is TGCAGCGTTGTAGGTCAAGTAAACTATGGCTACACCTTC. Full variable domain (rest looked up from reference TRBV29-1 and TRBJ1-2): SAVISQKPSRDICQRGTSLTIQCQVDSQVTMMFWYRQQPGQSLTLIATANQGSEATYESGFVIDKFPISRPNLTFSTLTVSNMSPEDSSIYLCSVVGQVNYGYTFGSGTRLTVV.